The rows below give T cell receptor beta chains drawn from one sample of a study of cytomegalovirus exposure and HLA in healthy donors. Profiled with immunoSEQ multiplex PCR; TCRdb holds only in-frame clones, not every one. The sample table includes about 84,000 clones. The specimen was PBMCs. Source of these receptors: a man in his forties or fifties in good health and CMV-seronegative. Both conserved end residues are part of each CDR3. D genes are given only for firm matches.

d_call	v_call	j_call	cdr3_aa	cdr3_nt
-	TRBV7-9	TRBJ2-2	CASSLARTTGELFF	TGTGCCAGCAGCTTAGCTAGAACCACCGGGGAGCTGTTTTTT
-	TRBV6-5	TRBJ1-5	CASSYQGQGQPQHF	TGTGCCAGCAGTTACCAGGGGCAGGGTCAGCCCCAGCATTTT
TRBD1	TRBV5-1	TRBJ2-7	CASSPRTGKAYEQYF	TGCGCCAGCAGCCCACGGACAGGGAAGGCCTACGAGCAGTACTTC
-	TRBV9	TRBJ1-1	CASSVPPDSREAFF	TGTGCCAGCAGCGTACCCCCGGACAGTCGTGAAGCTTTCTTT
-	TRBV6-1	TRBJ2-5	CASSHDGQQETQYF	TGTGCCAGCAGTCATGACGGACAGCAAGAGACCCAGTACTTC
TRBD1	TRBV2	TRBJ1-6	CASRIPGQGLSPLHF	TGTGCCAGCAGAATACCGGGACAGGGCCTGTCACCCCTCCACTTT
TRBD2	TRBV7-3	TRBJ2-1	CASSLNIGGTSGVRQFF	TGTGCCAGCAGCTTAAACATTGGGGGGACTAGCGGGGTTCGGCAGTTCTTC
-	TRBV25-1	TRBJ2-7	CASSSISEQYF	TGTGCCAGCAGTAGCATAAGCGAGCAGTACTTC
-	TRBV28	TRBJ1-2	CASGEGWNGYTF	TGTGCCAGCGGGGAGGGTTGGAATGGCTACACCTTC
TRBD2	TRBV6-5	TRBJ2-7	CASSYSIAGGVYEQYF	TGTGCCAGCAGTTACTCGATCGCCGGGGGGGTTTACGAGCAGTACTTC
-	TRBV5-1	TRBJ2-1	CASTLLSSGSNEQFF	TGCGCCAGCACCCTCCTTAGCTCGGGAAGCAATGAGCAGTTCTTC
-	TRBV7-3	TRBJ2-3	CASSFRAASTDTQYF	TGTGCCAGCAGCTTCCGAGCGGCCAGCACAGATACGCAGTATTTT
TRBD2	TRBV11-2	TRBJ2-3	CASSLVGRGISTDTQYF	TGTGCCAGCAGCTTAGTGGGGCGGGGGATTAGCACAGATACGCAGTATTTT
TRBD1	TRBV7-3	TRBJ1-6	CASSSQQGASSPLHF	TGTGCCAGCAGCTCGCAACAGGGGGCGAGTTCACCCCTCCACTTT
TRBD1	TRBV7-2	TRBJ1-4	CASSPKGQGVEKLFF	TGTGCCAGCAGCCCCAAGGGACAGGGGGTCGAAAAACTGTTTTTT
TRBD1	TRBV5-1	TRBJ1-1	CASSPGTGNTEAFF	TGCGCCAGCAGCCCCGGGACAGGGAACACTGAAGCTTTCTTT
-	TRBV7-6	TRBJ1-3	CASSPTWAASGNTIYF	TGTGCCAGCAGCCCGACCTGGGCTGCCTCTGGAAACACCATATATTTT
TRBD1	TRBV7-2	TRBJ1-4	CASRNRDSEKLFF	TGTGCCAGCAGAAATAGGGACAGTGAAAAACTGTTTTTT
-	TRBV7-2	TRBJ1-5	CASSLLGAYSNQPQHF	TGTGCCAGCAGCTTATTAGGGGCTTATAGCAATCAGCCCCAGCATTTT
TRBD1	TRBV27	TRBJ2-7	CASSFGQASYEQYF	TGTGCCAGCAGCTTCGGACAGGCTTCCTACGAGCAGTACTTC
TRBD2	TRBV5-6	TRBJ2-7	CASSLATGTSGAYEQYF	TGTGCCAGCAGCTTGGCCACGGGGACTAGCGGGGCCTACGAGCAGTACTTC
-	TRBV4-3	TRBJ1-2	CASSQDLQGYGYTF	TGCGCCAGCAGCCAAGATCTGCAGGGCTATGGCTACACCTTC
TRBD1	TRBV10-3	TRBJ1-2	CAINSGQGLGYGYTF	TGTGCCATCAATTCTGGACAGGGGTTGGGATATGGCTACACCTTC
-	TRBV2	TRBJ2-1	CASSLQGTEQFF	TGTGCCAGCAGTTTACAGGGAACTGAGCAGTTCTTC
-	TRBV11-2	TRBJ2-7	CASSPTGHEQYF	TGTGCCAGCAGCCCCACAGGGCACGAGCAGTACTTC
-	TRBV28	TRBJ2-1	CASSFPDISYNEQFF	TGTGCCAGCAGTTTTCCCGACATCTCCTACAATGAGCAGTTCTTC
-	TRBV7-6	TRBJ1-1	CASSQQGDTEAFF	TGTGCCAGCAGTCAGCAGGGTGACACTGAAGCTTTCTTT
-	TRBV19	TRBJ2-7	CASSISHRDYEQYF	TGTGCCAGTAGTATATCCCACAGGGACTACGAGCAGTACTTC
-	TRBV7-3	TRBJ1-6	CASSLRGTGFSPLHF	TGTGCCAGCAGCCTAAGGGGAACAGGGTTCTCACCCCTCCACTTT